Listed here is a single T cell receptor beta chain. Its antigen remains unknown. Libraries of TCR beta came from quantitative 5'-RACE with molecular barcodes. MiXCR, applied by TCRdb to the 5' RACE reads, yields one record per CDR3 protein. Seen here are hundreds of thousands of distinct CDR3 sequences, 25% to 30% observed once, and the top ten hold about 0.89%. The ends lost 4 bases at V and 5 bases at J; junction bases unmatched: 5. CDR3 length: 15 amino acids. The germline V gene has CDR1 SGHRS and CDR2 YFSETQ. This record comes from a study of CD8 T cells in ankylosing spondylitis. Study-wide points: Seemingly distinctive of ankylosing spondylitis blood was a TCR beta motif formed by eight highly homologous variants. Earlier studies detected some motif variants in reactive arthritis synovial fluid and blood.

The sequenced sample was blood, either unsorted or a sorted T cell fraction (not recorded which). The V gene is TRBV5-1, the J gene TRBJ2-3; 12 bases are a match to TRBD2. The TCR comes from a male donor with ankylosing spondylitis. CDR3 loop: CASSDRLAGVDTQYF. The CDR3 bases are TGCGCCAGCAGCGACCGACTAGCGGGAGTAGATACGCAGTATTTT.